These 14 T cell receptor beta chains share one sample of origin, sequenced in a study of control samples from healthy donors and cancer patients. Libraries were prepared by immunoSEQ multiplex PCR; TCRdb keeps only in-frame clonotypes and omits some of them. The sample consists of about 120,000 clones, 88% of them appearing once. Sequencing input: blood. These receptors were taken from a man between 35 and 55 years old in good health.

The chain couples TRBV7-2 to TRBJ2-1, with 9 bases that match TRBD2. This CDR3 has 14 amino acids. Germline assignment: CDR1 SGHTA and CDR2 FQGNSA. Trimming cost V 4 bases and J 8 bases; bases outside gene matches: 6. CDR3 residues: CASSSGTSSHEQFF. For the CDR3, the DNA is TGTGCCAGCAGCTCGGGGACTAGCTCCCATGAGCAGTTCTTC.

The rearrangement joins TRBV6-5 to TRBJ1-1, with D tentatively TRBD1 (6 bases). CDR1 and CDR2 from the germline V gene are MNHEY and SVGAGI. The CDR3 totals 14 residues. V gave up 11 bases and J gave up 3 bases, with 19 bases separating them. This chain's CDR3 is CAARGHPRDTEAFF. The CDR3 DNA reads TGTGCCGCGCGGGGACACCCGAGGGACACTGAAGCTTTCTTT.

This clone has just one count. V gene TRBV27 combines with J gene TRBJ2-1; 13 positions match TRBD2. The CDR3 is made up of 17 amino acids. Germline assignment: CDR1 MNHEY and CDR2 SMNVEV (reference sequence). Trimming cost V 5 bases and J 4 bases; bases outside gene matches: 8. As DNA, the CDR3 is TGTGCCAGCAGTCCACGACTAGCGGGGGGCCCATACAATGAGCAGTTCTTC. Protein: CASSPRLAGGPYNEQFF.

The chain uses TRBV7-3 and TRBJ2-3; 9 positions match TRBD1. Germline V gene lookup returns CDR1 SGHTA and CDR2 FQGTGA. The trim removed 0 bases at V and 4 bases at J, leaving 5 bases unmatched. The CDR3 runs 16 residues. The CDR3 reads CASSLTGTGFADTQYF. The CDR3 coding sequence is TGTGCCAGCAGCTTAACCGGGACAGGGTTCGCAGATACGCAGTATTTT.

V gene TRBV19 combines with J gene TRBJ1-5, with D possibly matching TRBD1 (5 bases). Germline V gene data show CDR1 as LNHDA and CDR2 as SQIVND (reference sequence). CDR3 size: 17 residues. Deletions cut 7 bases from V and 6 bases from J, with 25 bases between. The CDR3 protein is CASTTRSGDLGVQPQHF. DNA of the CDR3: TGTGCCAGTACCACAAGGTCCGGGGACTTGGGTGTTCAGCCCCAGCATTTT.

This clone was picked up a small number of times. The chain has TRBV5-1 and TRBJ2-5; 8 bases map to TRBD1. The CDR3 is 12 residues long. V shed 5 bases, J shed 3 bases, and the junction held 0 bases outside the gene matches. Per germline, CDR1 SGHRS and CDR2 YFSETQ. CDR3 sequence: CASRTGEETQYF. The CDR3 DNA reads TGCGCCAGCAGGACAGGGGAAGAGACCCAGTACTTC.

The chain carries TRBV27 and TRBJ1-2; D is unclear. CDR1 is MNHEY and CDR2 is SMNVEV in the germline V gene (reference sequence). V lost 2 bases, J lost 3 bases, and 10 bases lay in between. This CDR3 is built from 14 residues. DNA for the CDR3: TGTGCCAGCAGTTTAAGATTAGGGCACTATGGCTACACCTTC. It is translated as CASSLRLGHYGYTF.

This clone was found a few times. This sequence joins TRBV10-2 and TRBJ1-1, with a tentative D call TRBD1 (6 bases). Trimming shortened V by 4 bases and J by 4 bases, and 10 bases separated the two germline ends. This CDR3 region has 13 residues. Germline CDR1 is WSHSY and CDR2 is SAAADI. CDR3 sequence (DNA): TGCGCCAGCAGTGGGGGGGGCGGCACTGAAGCTTTCTTT. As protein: CASSGGGGTEAFF.

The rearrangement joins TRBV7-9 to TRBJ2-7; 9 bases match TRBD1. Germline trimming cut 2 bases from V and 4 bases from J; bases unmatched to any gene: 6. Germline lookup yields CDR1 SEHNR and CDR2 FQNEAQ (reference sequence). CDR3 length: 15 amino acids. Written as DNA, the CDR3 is TGTGCCAGCAGCTTAAAGGGACAGGGACCATACGAGCAGTACTTC. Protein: CASSLKGQGPYEQYF.

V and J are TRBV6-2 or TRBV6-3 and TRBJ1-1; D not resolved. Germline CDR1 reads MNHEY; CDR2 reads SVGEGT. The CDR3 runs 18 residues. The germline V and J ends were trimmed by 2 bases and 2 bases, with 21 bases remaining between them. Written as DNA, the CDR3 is TGTGCCAGCAGTTACCTCTTTCGGAATAGCGGCGGAAACACTGAAGCTTTCTTT. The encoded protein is CASSYLFRNSGGNTEAFF.

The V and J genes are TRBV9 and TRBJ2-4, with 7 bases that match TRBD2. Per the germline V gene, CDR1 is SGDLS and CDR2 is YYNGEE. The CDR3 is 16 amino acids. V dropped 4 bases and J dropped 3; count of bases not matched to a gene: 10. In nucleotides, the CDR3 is TGTGCCAGCAGCACAACCGGGGGAGGGGTCAAAAACATTCAGTACTTC. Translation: CASSTTGGGVKNIQYF.

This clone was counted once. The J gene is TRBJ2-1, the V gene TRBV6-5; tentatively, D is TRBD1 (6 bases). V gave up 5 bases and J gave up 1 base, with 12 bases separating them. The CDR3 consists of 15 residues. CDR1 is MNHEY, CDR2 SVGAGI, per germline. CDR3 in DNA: TGTGCCAGCAGTAAACAGGGCGGTTCCTACAATGAGCAGTTCTTC. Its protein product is CASSKQGGSYNEQFF.

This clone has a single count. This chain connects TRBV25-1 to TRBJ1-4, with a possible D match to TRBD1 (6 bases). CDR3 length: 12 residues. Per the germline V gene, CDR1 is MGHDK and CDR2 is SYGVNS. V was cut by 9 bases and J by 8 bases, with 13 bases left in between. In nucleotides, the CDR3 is TGTGCCAGGGAACAGGGAGGGGAAAAACTGTTTTTT. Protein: CAREQGGEKLFF.

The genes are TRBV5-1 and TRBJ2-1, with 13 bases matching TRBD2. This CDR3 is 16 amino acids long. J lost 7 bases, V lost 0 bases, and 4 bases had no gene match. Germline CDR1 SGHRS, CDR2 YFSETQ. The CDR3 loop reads CASSLVLAGGRNEQFF. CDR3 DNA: TGCGCCAGCAGCTTGGTACTAGCGGGGGGGCGGAATGAGCAGTTCTTC.